This T cell receptor beta chain appears in the sequencing data of a study of T cell responses to AZD1222 COVID-19 vaccine. Whole-study results and caveats: The donor cohort was predominantly white British with a female majority, and clonal diversity may have been underestimated. Two doses of AZD1222 preceded a rise in Spike-specific TCR breadth and depth. Every sample of the repertoires postdated the peak T cell response. Targeting of unmutated variant regions was reportedly seen in nearly half of spike-specific TCRs.

Produced via immunoSEQ multiplex PCR; TCRdb's table is partial and in-frame only. Here the sample table reports about 140,000 clones. A word on this clone: Its antigen remains unknown. The junction shows a germline mismatch at one end, possibly a read error.

There are 14 residues in the CDR3. From germline, CDR1 is SGHTS and CDR2 YDEGEE. V gene TRBV5-8 combines with J gene TRBJ1-4; TRBD1 matches at 8 bases. The source material was peripheral blood. This TCR was recovered from an adult in good health. The CDR3 is CATSFGTGYEKLFF. The CDR3 DNA reads TGTGCCACCAGCTTCGGGACAGGCTACGAAAAACTGTTTTTT.